This is a list of T cell receptor beta chains from one sample in a study of PD-L1 blockade in urothelial cancer. Data came from immunoSEQ multiplex PCR; TCRdb stores just in-frame clones and leaves some out. The table shows some 110,000 clones, with 91% occurring only once. The specimen comprised PBMCs, sampled around atezolizumab (anti-PD-L1) treatment. The source is a man in his 60s with urothelial cancer. CDR3s include the opening cysteine and the closing phenylalanine or tryptophan. D genes are given only for firm matches. The size entry is marked missing in some rows and otherwise reads once, few, many or a size class.

TRBJ2-7,TRBV7-2,TRBD2,-,TGTGCCAGCAGCTTAGCAAGCGGGAGTCACACCTACGAGCAGTACTTC,CASSLASGSHTYEQYF
TRBJ2-5,TRBV4-3,-,-,TGCGCCAGCAGCCAAGAGTGGAGAATACAAGAGACCCAGTACTTC,CASSQEWRIQETQYF
TRBJ2-5,TRBV7-3,TRBD2,-,TGTGCCAGCAGCCCCGGACTAGCGGGAGCAGAGACCCAGTACTTC,CASSPGLAGAETQYF
TRBJ2-1,TRBV20-1,-,-,TGCAGTGCTAGGGACTCTATATACCCGTTCTTC,CSARDSIYPFF
TRBJ2-1,TRBV19,TRBD2,-,TGTGCCAGTAGTAAAGCGGGGCGGGCTCCCTCGAGGGATGAGCAGTTCTTC,CASSKAGRAPSRDEQFF
TRBJ2-7,TRBV7-2,-,-,TGTGCCAGCAGCTTTAGCCCGGGACAAATGTACGAGCAGTACTTC,CASSFSPGQMYEQYF
TRBJ2-2,TRBV5-1,TRBD2,-,TGCGCCAGCAGCTGGAGCGGGGGGGCGGCCGGGGAGCTGTTTTTT,CASSWSGGAAGELFF
TRBJ2-2,TRBV4-1,-,-,TGCGCCAGCAGCCGCACCGCGGTGGCCGGGGAGCTGTTTTTT,CASSRTAVAGELFF
TRBJ2-7,TRBV7-2,TRBD1,-,TGTGCCAGCAGTAACCGGGACAGGGCTTACGAGCAGTACTTC,CASSNRDRAYEQYF
TRBJ2-3,TRBV29-1,-,-,TGCAGCGGTCGCCCCCTTCCGGTGGGGCTAGATACGCAGTATTTT,CSGRPLPVGLDTQYF
TRBJ1-1,TRBV28,-,-,TGTGCCAGCATCCCAGGGGTGAACACTGAAGCTTTCTTT,CASIPGVNTEAFF
TRBJ2-1,TRBV11-3,-,-,TGTGCCAGCAGCTTAGATGCGAGCGAAAGGAGCTCCTACAATGAGCAGTTCTTC,CASSLDASERSSYNEQFF
TRBJ1-2,TRBV29-1,TRBD1,-,TGCAGCGTTGGATCTGCCGGGACAGGGGAATATGGCTACACCTTC,CSVGSAGTGEYGYTF
TRBJ2-7,TRBV6-6,-,once,TGTGCCAGCAGTTACGACGAGGTGCAGTACTTC,CASSYDEVQYF
TRBJ2-1,TRBV5-1,TRBD1,-,TGCGCCAGCAGTTCCCGGGACAGGGTTCAGGAGTTCTTC,CASSSRDRVQEFF
TRBJ2-2,TRBV2,TRBD2,-,TGTGCCAGCTTACGGGGGGTAATGAACACCGGGGAGCTGTTTTTT,CASLRGVMNTGELFF
TRBJ2-1,TRBV30,-,few,TGTGCCTGGAGGGCTCTTGGCTCCTACAATGAGCAGTTCTTC,CAWRALGSYNEQFF
TRBJ2-1,TRBV4-3,TRBD2,-,TGCGCCAGCAGCCAAGAAGTAGCGACTAGCGGGTTTGGGGAGCAGTTCTTC,CASSQEVATSGFGEQFF
TRBJ2-5,TRBV5-1,TRBD2,-,TGCGCCAGCAGCGGGGGGGGGAACCTAGAGACCCAGTACTTC,CASSGGGNLETQYF
TRBJ2-3,TRBV4-2,TRBD2,-,TGTGCCAGCAGCCAAGAGTGGACGGGGGGGACAGATACGCAGTATTTT,CASSQEWTGGTDTQYF
TRBJ1-1,TRBV19,TRBD1,-,TGTGCCAGTAGTAGGGACAGAATGAACACTGAAGCTTTCTTT,CASSRDRMNTEAFF
TRBJ2-7,TRBV10-1,-,-,TGCGCCAGCAGTGGGGCTAGCGACGGCGAGCAGTACTTC,CASSGASDGEQYF
TRBJ1-5,TRBV5-8,-,few,TGTGCCAGCAGCTTCCAGGGGCAGGGAACACAGCCCCAGCATTTT,CASSFQGQGTQPQHF
TRBJ2-5,TRBV7-6,-,-,TGTGCCAGCAACAACCTTCCCGGGGGAGAGACCCAGTACTTC,CASNNLPGGETQYF
TRBJ1-3,TRBV6-1,-,few,TGTGCCAGCAGCGCCTGGAGCTCTGGAAACACCATATATTTT,CASSAWSSGNTIYF
TRBJ1-2,TRBV6-1,-,-,TGTGCCAGCAGTGAAGTGGCAGGGGATGGCTACACCTTC,CASSEVAGDGYTF
TRBJ2-7,TRBV30,-,-,TGTGCCTGGACAACAGGAAACGAGCAGTACTTC,CAWTTGNEQYF
TRBJ1-5,TRBV21-1,-,few,TGTGCCAGCATCCGAAGGGGAGGGACGGGACAGGGACGTAATAGCAATCAGCCCCAGCATTTT,CASIRRGGTGQGRNSNQPQHF
TRBJ1-1,TRBV5-4,-,-,TGTGCCAGCAGCTTGGTCGGGGGATTCGGCACTGAAGCTTTCTTT,CASSLVGGFGTEAFF